One sample yielded the 10 T cell receptor beta chains listed below, sequenced in a study of blood T cell repertoires in COVID-19. This table comes from immunoSEQ multiplex PCR, and its TCRdb copy is limited to in-frame clones, with some not included. Counted here are a few hundred thousand clones, just under 90% occurring once; the ten biggest clones make up about 1.2%. Sequencing was done on a sample of PBMCs or T cells enriched from blood (not recorded which). These receptors originate from a young man who had recovered from COVID-19.

The chain couples TRBV5-1 to TRBJ2-2; perhaps TRBD1 as D (6 bases). Looked up from germline, CDR1 is SGHRS and CDR2 is YFSETQ. The CDR3 extends over 15 amino acids. Trimming removed 1 base from V and 3 bases from J, with 10 bases in between. The CDR3 sequence is CASSLIAGDTGELFF. DNA of the CDR3: TGCGCCAGCAGCTTGATAGCAGGGGACACCGGGGAGCTGTTTTTT.

The chain uses TRBV5-1 and TRBJ2-1; 13 bases align to TRBD2. The length of the CDR3 is 16 residues. The ends lost 0 bases at V and 8 bases at J; junction bases unmatched: 5. Germline loops: CDR1 SGHRS, CDR2 YFSETQ. The CDR3 sequence is CASSLGTSGGWDEQFF. The DNA of the CDR3 is TGCGCCAGCAGCTTGGGGACTAGCGGGGGATGGGATGAGCAGTTCTTC.

V gene TRBV21-1 combines with J gene TRBJ2-2; no check of the table's D call, TRBD2, against the DNA was made. TRBV21-1 is noted as a pseudogene. The CDR3 loop spans 15 amino acids. The CDR3 DNA is TGTGCCAGCAGCGTACGGGATCCGAACACCGGGGAGCTGTTTTTT. It yields the protein CASSVRDPNTGELFF.

J is TRBJ2-2 and V is TRBV7-6, with TRBD2 identical over 8 bases. Germline CDR1 reads SGHVS; CDR2 reads FNYEAQ. CDR3 size: 16 residues. The J segment lost 4 bases and the V segment lost 1 base, leaving 5 bases of the junction unmatched. CDR3 in amino acids: CASSLELAEATGELFF. Written as DNA, the CDR3 is TGTGCCAGCAGCTTAGAACTAGCGGAAGCCACCGGGGAGCTGTTTTTT.

CDR3 sequence (DNA): TGCGCCAGCAGCTCTGACAGGGTCTGGGAGCTGTTTTTT. Translating gives CASSSDRVWELFF. The V call is TRBV5-1, the J call TRBJ2-2; 7 nucleotides match TRBD1. Per germline, CDR1 SGHRS and CDR2 YFSETQ. Germline trimming cut 3 bases from V and 9 bases from J; bases unmatched to any gene: 5. This CDR3 spans 13 amino acids.

The gene calls are TRBV15 and TRBJ1-6; possible D gene TRBD1, 6 bases. Germline loops: CDR1 LNHNV, CDR2 YYDKDF (reference sequence). The length of the CDR3 is 17 residues. Trimming removed 0 bases from V and 8 bases from J, with 17 bases in between. In DNA, the CDR3 is TGTGCCACCAGCAGAGATTTAGGGGGTACTGAAGATTCACCCCTCCACTTT. Amino acid sequence: CATSRDLGGTEDSPLHF.

V gene TRBV4-3 combines with J gene TRBJ1-1; tentative D call: TRBD1 (5 bases). V lost 1 base and J 4 bases, leaving 19 bases between the germline ends. CDR1 and CDR2 (germline): LGHNA, YSLEER. This CDR3 region has 17 residues. The CDR3 coding sequence is TGCGCCAGCAGCCAAGTGGGGATAAGGGGTTACTCCACTGAAGCTTTCTTT. It yields the protein CASSQVGIRGYSTEAFF.

The gene calls are TRBV30 and TRBJ1-5; unclear D gene. The length of the CDR3 is 15 residues. Trimming took off 0 bases at V and 0 bases at J, with 9 bases between the two ends. CDR1 and CDR2 (germline): GTSNPN, SVGIG (reference sequence). CDR3 DNA sequence: TGTGCCTGGAGTGTATCACAGAATAGCAATCAGCCCCAGCATTTT. This sequence encodes CAWSVSQNSNQPQHF. Filled out from reference TRBV30 and TRBJ1-5, the complete variable domain reads SQTIHQWPATLVQPVGSPLSLECTVEGTSNPNLYWYRQAAGRGLQLLFYSVGIGQISSEVPQNLSASRPQDRQFILSSKKLLLSDSGFYLCAWSVSQNSNQPQHFGDGTRLSIL.

There are a few counts of this clone. The chain employs TRBV6-6 and TRBJ1-1; D ambiguous. The CDR3 is 14 residues long. Trimming pared 3 bases from V and 0 bases from J, leaving 8 bases between. Germline lookup yields CDR1 MNHNY and CDR2 SVGAGI (reference sequence). CDR3 DNA sequence: TGTGCCAGCAGTTATGGTACGGTGAACACTGAAGCTTTCTTT. It is translated as CASSYGTVNTEAFF.

The CDR3 protein is CASSLSGGETQYF. The CDR3 coding sequence is TGTGCCAGCTCACTTTCCGGGGGAGAGACCCAGTACTTC. J is TRBJ2-5 and V is TRBV18, with a possible D match to TRBD2 (6 bases). Germline CDR1 is KGHSH and CDR2 is LQKENI. V gave up 4 bases and J gave up 4 bases, with 10 bases separating them. This CDR3 has 13 residues.